The 30 T cell receptor beta chains in this list originate from one sample, sequenced in a study of CD8 T cells in Susac syndrome. Reverse transcription of roughly 0.5 to 1 ug RNA was carried out with random hexamers. TCRdb processed the immunoSEQ multiplex PCR reads anew with MiXCR; each CDR3 protein has one entry. The sample contains over 300,000 distinct CDR3 sequences, about 90% of which appear only once. What was sequenced was CD4+ T cells from PBMCs. These receptors originate from a human donor with multiple sclerosis.

The V and J genes are TRBV5-1 and TRBJ2-2; weak D call: TRBD1 (5 bases). CDR3 length equals 15 residues. Germline V lookup: CDR1 SGHRS, CDR2 YFSETQ. V was clipped by 4 bases and J by 5 bases, with 15 bases between them. The CDR3 sequence is CASSPLTATTGELFF. CDR3 DNA sequence: TGCGCCAGCAGCCCCCTGACAGCGACAACCGGGGAGCTGTTTTTT. Combining the CDR3 with reference TRBV5-1 and TRBJ2-2 gives the whole variable domain KAGVTQTPRYLIKTRGQQVTLSCSPISGHRSVSWYQQTPGQGLQFLFEYFSETQRNKGNFPGRFSGRQFSNSRSEMNVSTLELGDSALYLCASSPLTATTGELFFGEGSRLTVL.

The chain is built from TRBV5-1 and TRBJ2-7; D ambiguous. The germline CDR1 and CDR2 sequences are SGHRS and YFSETQ. V was cut by 0 bases and J by 2 bases, with 9 bases left in between. The CDR3 runs to 14 residues. CDR3 nucleotide sequence: TGCGCCAGCAGCTTGGCCGTGAACCCCTACGAGCAGTACTTC. Translating it yields CASSLAVNPYEQYF.

This rearrangement joins TRBV30 to TRBJ1-1; TRBD1 might be the D (5 bases). Trimming removed 5 bases at V and 4 bases at J, with 14 bases between. The CDR3 contains 13 residues. Germline values: CDR1 GTSNPN, CDR2 SVGIG (reference sequence). The CDR3 nucleotides read TGTGCCTGGGGGACCTGGCGGGGCACTGAAGCTTTCTTT. This gives the protein CAWGTWRGTEAFF.

The V call is TRBV7-2, the J call TRBJ1-5; possibly TRBD1 for D (5 bases). This CDR3 region has 12 residues. Germline CDR1 SGHTA, CDR2 FQGNSA. V was pared by 4 bases and J by 8 bases, with 9 bases between. In nucleotides, the CDR3 is TGTGCCAGCAGCTACCGGGGGGAGCCCCAGCATTTT. Amino acid sequence: CASSYRGEPQHF.

This clonotype was seen a single time. The V gene is TRBV9, the J gene TRBJ2-7, with TRBD2 matching over 8 bases. Germline V lookup: CDR1 SGDLS, CDR2 YYNGEE. The trim removed 4 bases at V and 0 bases at J, leaving 3 bases unmatched. The CDR3 covers 14 residues. This CDR3 is CASSTTSGSYEQYF. As DNA, the CDR3 is TGTGCCAGCAGCACTACTAGCGGCTCCTACGAGCAGTACTTC.

The chain carries TRBV30 and TRBJ2-7, with TRBD1 matching 7 bases. The CDR3 runs to 15 residues. Germline V gene lookup returns CDR1 GTSNPN and CDR2 SVGIG (reference sequence). V was clipped by 1 base and J by 8 bases; unmatched bases: 14. The CDR3 loop is CAWSEERGRTFQQYF. The DNA for the CDR3 is TGTGCCTGGAGTGAAGAGAGGGGGCGCACCTTCCAGCAGTACTTC.

The chain links TRBV30 to TRBJ2-3; 9 positions match TRBD2. This CDR3 contains 16 residues. V lost 0 bases and J lost 5; bases outside the gene matches: 9. From germline, CDR1 is GTSNPN and CDR2 SVGIG (reference sequence). Here the CDR3 reads CAWSVKEAGGQDTQYF. CDR3 bases: TGTGCCTGGAGTGTAAAAGAGGCGGGGGGGCAAGATACGCAGTATTTT. Looking up the rest from reference TRBV30 and TRBJ2-3 gives the full variable domain: SQTIHQWPATLVQPVGSPLSLECTVEGTSNPNLYWYRQAAGRGLQLLFYSVGIGQISSEVPQNLSASRPQDRQFILSSKKLLLSDSGFYLCAWSVKEAGGQDTQYFGPGTRLTVL.

This chain uses TRBV19 with TRBJ2-2; D tentatively reads TRBD1 or TRBD2 (5 bases each). The CDR3 length is 21 residues. From germline, CDR1 is LNHDA and CDR2 SQIVND (reference sequence). V lost 6 bases and J lost 1, with 30 bases in between. Here the CDR3 DNA reads TGTGCCAGTAGCCCTTGGGGGACCGGACGAACACGAGAGCGGAACACCGGGGAGCTGTTTTTT. Translated: CASSPWGTGRTRERNTGELFF.

The CDR3, as DNA: TGCGCCAGCAGCTTGGGGGGGGAATGGAGAAGGGACGAGCAGTACTTC. Amino acid sequence: CASSLGGEWRRDEQYF. The chain recombines TRBV5-1 with TRBJ2-7; a possible D gene is TRBD2 (6 bases). The germline gives CDR1 SGHRS, CDR2 YFSETQ. The CDR3 has 16 amino acids. The ends were cut back, 0 bases at V and 5 bases at J, with 18 bases in the middle.

J is TRBJ2-3 and V is TRBV12-3 or TRBV12-4, with 10 bases lining up with TRBD2. The CDR3 is made up of 15 amino acids. V trimming: 6 bases; J trimming: 2 bases; junction bases outside the gene matches: 5. CDR3 sequence (DNA): TGTGCCAGCAGGAGCGGGGGGGGACTCACAGATACGCAGTATTTT. Its translation is CASRSGGGLTDTQYF.

The gene calls are TRBV2 and TRBJ2-2, with 7 bases identical to TRBD2. The CDR3 runs to 14 residues. Trimming at V came to 4 bases and at J to 7 bases, leaving 6 bases not matched to a gene. The germline CDR1 and CDR2 sequences are SNHLY and FYNNEI. CDR3 nucleotide sequence: TGTGCCAGCAGTGTCCTAGCGGAAGTCGGGGAGCTGTTTTTT. Its translation: CASSVLAEVGELFF. Full variable domain (rest looked up from reference TRBV2 and TRBJ2-2): EPEVTQTPSHQVTQMGQEVILRCVPISNHLYFYWYRQILGQKVEFLVSFYNNEISEKSEIFDDQFSVERPDGSNFTLKIRSTKLEDSAMYFCASSVLAEVGELFFGEGSRLTVL.

V gene TRBV20-1 combines with J gene TRBJ1-4; no reliable D call. Germline-derived CDR1 and CDR2 are DFQATT and SNEGSKA (reference sequence). The V gene lost 5 bases and the J gene lost 5 bases, with 12 bases spanning the gap. The CDR3 loop spans 13 amino acids. The CDR3 sequence is CSALSDGNEKLFF. CDR3 nucleotides: TGCAGTGCTCTTTCGGACGGGAATGAAAAACTGTTTTTT.

The V call is TRBV7-8, the J call TRBJ1-1; no definite D call. From germline, CDR1 is SGHVS and CDR2 FQNEAQ. This CDR3 is built from 17 residues. The germline V and J ends were trimmed by 5 bases and 1 base, with 20 bases remaining between them. For the CDR3, the DNA is TGTGCCAGCAGCCGCGTGGAGCCCGGGTTAGGGAACACTGAAGCTTTCTTT. It translates to CASSRVEPGLGNTEAFF.

The chain has TRBV18 and TRBJ1-1, with D unclear. Germline CDR1 and CDR2: KGHSH and LQKENI. There are 15 residues in the CDR3. Trimming took 1 base from V and 4 from J, leaving 13 bases between them. CDR3 residues: CASSPQEVFGTEAFF. DNA of the CDR3: TGTGCCAGCTCACCACAGGAGGTATTTGGCACTGAAGCTTTCTTT.

The chain links TRBV29-1 to TRBJ2-7; 7 bases agree with TRBD2. The J segment lost 3 bases and the V segment lost 4 bases, leaving 9 bases of the junction unmatched. CDR1 SQVTM and CDR2 ANQGSEA come from the germline V gene. The CDR3 runs 14 residues. CDR3: CSVVVWEGHYEQYF. CDR3 nucleotides: TGCAGCGTTGTTGTCTGGGAGGGCCACTACGAGCAGTACTTC.

The genes are TRBV7-9 and TRBJ2-3; 8 nucleotides match TRBD2. Germline CDR1 is SEHNR and CDR2 is FQNEAQ (reference sequence). Trimming removed 7 bases from V and 0 bases from J; junction bases left unmatched: 6. CDR3 size: 15 residues. CDR3 coding DNA: TGTGCCAGCATCCCCGGGACTAGGAGCACAGATACGCAGTATTTT. Its protein is CASIPGTRSTDTQYF.

V usage is TRBV4-1 and J usage is TRBJ2-1; perhaps D is TRBD1 or TRBD2 (5 bases each). The CDR3 has 15 amino acids. In germline, CDR1 is MGHRA, CDR2 YSYEKL. Trimming removed 6 bases from V and 2 bases from J, with 14 bases in between. CDR3 in amino acids: CASSNPGRTYNEQFF. CDR3 bases: TGCGCCAGCAGTAACCCGGGACGAACCTACAATGAGCAGTTCTTC.

The CDR3, as DNA: TGCGCCAGCAGAAAGGAGGGGGCCAAAAACATTCAGTACTTC. The encoded protein is CASRKEGAKNIQYF. The rearrangement uses TRBV5-1 and TRBJ2-4; D may be TRBD2 (6 bases). The CDR3 length is 14 residues. Germline V CDR1 and CDR2: SGHRS, YFSETQ. Trimming left V 5 bases short and J 1 base short, with 10 bases between.

The chain combines TRBV5-1 with TRBJ2-3; TRBD1 matches at 7 bases. The CDR3 contains 14 residues. Germline trimming cut 2 bases from V and 2 bases from J; bases unmatched to any gene: 2. The germline CDR1 and CDR2 sequences are SGHRS and YFSETQ. The CDR3 DNA follows: TGCGCCAGCAGCTTTCAGGGGGACACAGATACGCAGTATTTT. Protein sequence: CASSFQGDTDTQYF.

The J gene is TRBJ2-7, the V gene TRBV5-1; TRBD1 matches at 8 bases. Looked up from germline, CDR1 is SGHRS and CDR2 is YFSETQ. The CDR3 is 17 amino acids. With 0 bases clipped from V and 2 bases from J, the junction kept 10 bases outside the gene matches. The DNA for the CDR3 is TGCGCCAGCAGCTTGGGCAGGGGGACAGGCTTAACCTACGAGCAGTACTTC. Protein sequence: CASSLGRGTGLTYEQYF.

The chain links TRBV7-9 to TRBJ2-6; TRBD1 matches at 11 bases. Trimming took 6 bases from V and 0 from J; bases not matched to a gene: 4. Germline assignment: CDR1 SEHNR and CDR2 FQNEAQ (reference sequence). The CDR3 runs 17 residues. The CDR3 here is CASSRTGGLSGANVLTF. Written as DNA, the CDR3 is TGTGCCAGCAGTCGGACAGGGGGCCTCTCTGGGGCCAACGTCCTGACTTTC.

The chain employs TRBV18 and TRBJ1-1; D uncertain. The V and J ends lost 6 bases and 0 bases respectively, with 11 bases between them. Germline V gene sequence: CDR1 KGHSH, CDR2 LQKENI. The CDR3 totals 14 residues. The CDR3 nucleotides are TGTGCCAGCTCGCTGACTAACTTGAACACTGAAGCTTTCTTT. This gives the protein CASSLTNLNTEAFF.

The V call is TRBV5-1, the J call TRBJ1-4; TRBD1 is a possible D gene (6 bases). Germline V CDR1 and CDR2: SGHRS, YFSETQ. This CDR3 is built from 14 residues. Trimming removed 3 bases from V and 6 bases from J, with 12 bases in between. The CDR3 loop is CASSYRQADEKLFF. The CDR3 nucleotides read TGCGCCAGCAGCTATAGACAGGCGGATGAAAAACTGTTTTTT.

The chain combines TRBV4-3 with TRBJ2-1, with D uncertain. Germline V gene sequence: CDR1 LGHNA, CDR2 YSLEER. Trimming removed 4 bases from V and 5 bases from J, with 9 bases in between. The CDR3 totals 13 residues. CDR3 nucleotide sequence: TGCGCCAGCAGCCTTACTCTCGACAATGAGCAGTTCTTC. This translates into CASSLTLDNEQFF.

The chain employs TRBV29-1 and TRBJ1-1; D is unresolved. This CDR3 spans 11 amino acids. The V gene's germline CDR1 is SQVTM and CDR2 ANQGSEA. V was shortened by 7 bases and J by 4 bases, with 10 bases between the two germline ends. In DNA form, the CDR3 reads TGCAGCGCCGGGCTGAGCACTGAAGCTTTCTTT. Its translation is CSAGLSTEAFF.

The CDR3 spells CASSLASADTDTQYF. The CDR3 region has the DNA TGTGCCAGCAGCTTAGCCTCGGCCGACACAGATACGCAGTATTTT. The J gene is TRBJ2-3, the V gene TRBV7-2; D call uncertain. The CDR3 is made up of 15 amino acids. The ends were cut back, 0 bases at V and 2 bases at J, with 9 bases in the middle. Germline-derived CDR1 and CDR2 are SGHTA and FQGNSA.

The V gene is TRBV20-1, the J gene TRBJ2-1, with TRBD1 as a possible D gene (5 bases). The CDR3 spans 15 residues. Germline lookup yields CDR1 DFQATT and CDR2 SNEGSKA (reference sequence). V lost 0 bases and J lost 3, with 12 bases in between. Here the CDR3 reads CSAREETVYYNEQFF. For the CDR3, the DNA is TGCAGTGCTAGAGAGGAGACAGTCTACTACAATGAGCAGTTCTTC.

This rearrangement joins TRBV6-6 to TRBJ2-1, with TRBD2 matching 8 bases. There are 15 residues in the CDR3. Trimming took 2 bases from V and 10 from J; bases not matched to a gene: 10. Germline CDR1 reads MNHNY; CDR2 reads SVGAGI (reference sequence). The DNA for the CDR3 is TGTGCCAGCAGTTACCAGGGACTAGTCACGGAAGAGCAGTTCTTC. It encodes CASSYQGLVTEEQFF.

This chain links TRBV6-1 with TRBJ2-2, with 7 bases matching TRBD2. CDR1 and CDR2 (germline): MNHNS, SASEGT. V lost 6 bases, J lost 6 bases, and 22 bases stayed unmatched. This CDR3 comprises 19 residues. The CDR3 protein is CASSPGQARTAGGAGELFF. The CDR3 bases are TGTGCCAGCAGCCCAGGGCAGGCGCGGACCGCTGGGGGGGCCGGGGAGCTGTTTTTT.

V gene TRBV3-1 combines with J gene TRBJ1-1; the D gene is possibly TRBD1 (6 bases). Looked up from germline, CDR1 is LGHDT and CDR2 is YNNKEL (reference sequence). CDR3 length: 14 amino acids. V lost 7 bases, J lost 4 bases, and 16 bases lay in between. The CDR3 DNA reads as TGTGCCAGCAACCACGGGGGCGCGGGCACTGAAGCTTTCTTT. It encodes CASNHGGAGTEAFF.